This T cell receptor (beta chain) derives from a study of low-dose radiotherapy and immunotherapy resistance in tumors. CDR3 length equals 14 residues. V gave up 3 bases and J gave up 5 bases, with 10 bases separating them. CDR1 is MDHEN and CDR2 is SYDVKM in the germline V gene. Alpha- and beta-chain coverage of first-strand cDNA came from TRAV- and TRBV-specific primers. A roughly 19-cycle PCR with a constant-region primer and V-primer adapter amplified TCRs. TCRdb passed the reads through MiXCR, listing each CDR3 protein once. The sample shows about 60,000 distinct CDR3 sequences, 20% to 25% of them seen only once. Time point described: before trial treatment.

The chain has TRBV28 and TRBJ1-4, with D uncertain. The clonotype comes from a male donor with prostate cancer. The source was PBMCs, collected before treatment. The CDR3 bases are TGTGCCAGCAGTTTCCCGGGGTTGAATGAAAAACTGTTTTTT. The encoded protein is CASSFPGLNEKLFF. Complete variable domain (other parts from reference TRBV28 and TRBJ1-4): DVKVTQSSRYLVKRTGEKVFLECVQDMDHENMFWYRQDPGLGLRLIYFSYDVKMKEKGDIPEGYSVSREKKERFSLILESASTNQTSMYLCASSFPGLNEKLFFGSGTQLSVL.